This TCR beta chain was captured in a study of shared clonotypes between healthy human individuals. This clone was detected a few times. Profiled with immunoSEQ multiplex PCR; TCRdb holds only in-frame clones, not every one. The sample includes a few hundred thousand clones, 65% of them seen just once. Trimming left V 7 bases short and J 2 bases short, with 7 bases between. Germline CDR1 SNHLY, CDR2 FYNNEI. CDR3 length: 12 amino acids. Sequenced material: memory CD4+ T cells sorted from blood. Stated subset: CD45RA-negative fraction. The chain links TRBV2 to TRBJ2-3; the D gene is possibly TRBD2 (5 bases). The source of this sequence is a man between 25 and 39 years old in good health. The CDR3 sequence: CASKLDTDTQYF. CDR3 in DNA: TGTGCCAGCAAACTAGACACAGATACGCAGTATTTT.